Listed below are T cell receptor beta chains from one sample, sequenced in a study of T cell responses to AZD1222 COVID-19 vaccine. The table came from immunoSEQ multiplex PCR; TCRdb's copy has only in-frame clones and leaves some out. The table includes roughly 170,000 clones, 87% detected once. Sequenced here: peripheral blood, sampled on day 0 of AZD1222 vaccination. These receptors originate from an adult in good health. Each CDR3 is given with its conserved first and last residue. D genes are given only for firm matches. For some rows the clone size is stated as once, few or many, or as a class when expanded; others skip it.

.	TRBV7-8	TRBJ1-5	TRBD1	TGTGCCAGCAGCTTAGACCCAGGGGGCCTGCAGCCCCAGCATTTT	CASSLDPGGLQPQHF
.	TRBV7-9	TRBJ2-7	TRBD2	TGTGCCAGCAGCTTAGGGGCCGGGAGGGCCTGGGGCGAGCAGTACTTC	CASSLGAGRAWGEQYF
few	TRBV6-1	TRBJ1-5	.	TGTGCCAGCAGTGAAGGGACAGCCCAAGGGCAGCCCCAGCATTTT	CASSEGTAQGQPQHF
.	TRBV5-1	TRBJ2-3	TRBD2	TGCGCCAGCAGCTTGACTAGCGGGAGCACAGATACGCAGTATTTT	CASSLTSGSTDTQYF
once	TRBV18	TRBJ2-7	.	TGTGCCAGCTCACCAGGAGGTCAGGGACGCTACGAGCAGTACTTC	CASSPGGQGRYEQYF
.	TRBV30	TRBJ1-2	TRBD1	TGTGCCTGGAGTGCGACAGGGCTCTATGGCTACACCTTC	CAWSATGLYGYTF
once	TRBV6-1	TRBJ2-7	.	TGTGCCAGCAGTGAATCAGCGGGAGTGATCTTGCGGCAGGGGGTTCGGTACTTC	CASSESAGVILRQGVRYF
.	TRBV7-3	TRBJ1-2	.	TGTGCCAGCAGCTCCCTCCCGGGAGGGGCTGACTATGGCTACACCTTC	CASSSLPGGADYGYTF
few	TRBV4-2	TRBJ2-1	.	TGTGCCAGCAGCCCGACTTACTTAGCTAACAATGAGCAGTTCTTC	CASSPTYLANNEQFF
.	TRBV6-5	TRBJ2-7	.	TGTGCCAGTGGGGGGACCACACCCTACGAGCAGTACTTC	CASGGTTPYEQYF
.	TRBV11-3	TRBJ1-1	.	TGTGCCAGCAGCTTAGATGAACCGACAGGTAAGAACACTGAAGCTTTCTTT	CASSLDEPTGKNTEAFF
.	TRBV19	TRBJ1-5	.	TGTGCCAGTAGTAGCCCGAAAATAGCCGGGACCCAAATGGGCAATCAGCCCCAGCATTTT	CASSSPKIAGTQMGNQPQHF
.	TRBV28	TRBJ2-1	TRBD2	TGTGCCAGCAGTTTAGCGGGAGTGGGGACCTACAATGAGCAGTTCTTC	CASSLAGVGTYNEQFF
.	TRBV6-5	TRBJ1-1	.	TGTGCCAGCGGGGGGCGACAGGAGCTTAACACTGAAGCTTTCTTT	CASGGRQELNTEAFF
.	TRBV30	TRBJ2-1	TRBD1	TGTGCCTGGAGTGTTGGTGTCGGGACAGGGGGCTACAATGAGCAGTTCTTC	CAWSVGVGTGGYNEQFF
.	TRBV5-6	TRBJ2-7	.	TGTGCCAGCGGGGATGGGACGTTATCCTACGAGCAGTACTTC	CASGDGTLSYEQYF
.	TRBV9	TRBJ2-3	TRBD2	TGTGCCAGCAGCCCTCCCGGCGGGAGAGGGCCAGATACGCAGTATTTT	CASSPPGGRGPDTQYF
.	TRBV3-1/TRBV3-2	TRBJ1-2	.	TGTGCCAGCAGTACTACAGGGCGACATGGCTACACCTTC	CASSTTGRHGYTF
.	TRBV2	TRBJ1-6	TRBD1	TGTGCCAGCAGTGACAGGGGGGATTCACCCCTCCACTTT	CASSDRGDSPLHF
.	TRBV7-9	TRBJ2-1	.	TGTGCCAGCAGCTTACGGGCGGGATCCTTAAGCGTTCGTAATGAGCAGTTCTTC	CASSLRAGSLSVRNEQFF
.	TRBV27	TRBJ2-7	.	TGTGCCAGCAGTTTTCGGGGGTTCTATGGGGAGGAGCAGTACTTC	CASSFRGFYGEEQYF
.	TRBV7-9	TRBJ2-5	.	TGTGCCAGCAGCCCTGTCGGGGTGCGGGCTCAGACCCAGTACTTC	CASSPVGVRAQTQYF
.	TRBV3-1/TRBV3-2	TRBJ2-7	TRBD2	TGTGCCAGCAGCCAAGATCTGAGGGTAGCGGGTGGAAGCTACGAGCAGTACTTC	CASSQDLRVAGGSYEQYF
.	TRBV10-3	TRBJ2-3	.	TGTGCCATCAGTGAGTCGATCCGGACCGCGATTCTGACAGATACGCAGTATTTT	CAISESIRTAILTDTQYF
few	TRBV30	TRBJ1-5	.	TGTGCCTGGAGTGATGGGAATCAGCCCCAGCATTTT	CAWSDGNQPQHF
.	TRBV19	TRBJ2-6	.	TGTGCCAGTAGTATAGACGGGGTCCCGTCTGGGGCCAACGTCCTGACTTTC	CASSIDGVPSGANVLTF
.	TRBV11-2	TRBJ1-5	.	TGTGCCAGCAGCTTAGGGCGGAATCAGCCCCAGCATTTT	CASSLGRNQPQHF
.	TRBV5-8	TRBJ1-3	TRBD1	TGTGCCAGCAGCTTGGGACAGGGTCGAAGCTCTGGAAACACCATATATTTT	CASSLGQGRSSGNTIYF
.	TRBV2	TRBJ2-3	.	TGTGCCAGCAGTGCGGGACTTTATAGCACAGATACGCAGTATTTT	CASSAGLYSTDTQYF
few	TRBV27	TRBJ1-2	TRBD1	TGTGCCAGCAGTATTGGACAGGCCTATGGCTACACCTTC	CASSIGQAYGYTF
.	TRBV3-1/TRBV3-2	TRBJ1-1	TRBD1	TGTGCCAGCAGCCAAATGTTGGGACAGGGGGCTGCTGAAGCTTTCTTT	CASSQMLGQGAAEAFF
.	TRBV27	TRBJ2-7	.	TGTGCCAGCAGTTTCGGGATTACCAACTACGAGCAGTACTTC	CASSFGITNYEQYF
few	TRBV4-2	TRBJ2-2	.	TGTGCCAGCAGCCAAGGTCTCGGACTCGAGGCCGGCGGGGAGCTGTTTTTT	CASSQGLGLEAGGELFF
once	TRBV5-1	TRBJ1-2	.	TGCGCCAGCAGCTCGGAGGGGCATAGCTATGGCTACACCTTC	CASSSEGHSYGYTF
.	TRBV7-2	TRBJ2-1	TRBD2	TGTGCCAGCAGCCCTCTAGCGGGATACAATGAGCAGTTCTTC	CASSPLAGYNEQFF
.	TRBV5-4	TRBJ1-4	.	TGTGCCAGCAGCCGACAGGATTGGGGTGAAAAACTGTTTTTT	CASSRQDWGEKLFF
.	TRBV11-3	TRBJ2-2	TRBD1	TGTGCCAGCAACAAGGGACAGGGGGAGGCCGGGGAGCTGTTTTTT	CASNKGQGEAGELFF
once	TRBV7-2	TRBJ1-2	.	TGTGCCAGCACCCTTAGGGGTCCGGGGTATGGCTACACCTTC	CASTLRGPGYGYTF
.	TRBV7-8	TRBJ2-7	.	TGTGCCAGCAGCCACATAAAAAGCTCCTACGAGCAGTACTTC	CASSHIKSSYEQYF
.	TRBV9	TRBJ2-3	.	TGTGCCAGCAGCCCCATGGTGAGCACAGATACGCAGTATTTT	CASSPMVSTDTQYF